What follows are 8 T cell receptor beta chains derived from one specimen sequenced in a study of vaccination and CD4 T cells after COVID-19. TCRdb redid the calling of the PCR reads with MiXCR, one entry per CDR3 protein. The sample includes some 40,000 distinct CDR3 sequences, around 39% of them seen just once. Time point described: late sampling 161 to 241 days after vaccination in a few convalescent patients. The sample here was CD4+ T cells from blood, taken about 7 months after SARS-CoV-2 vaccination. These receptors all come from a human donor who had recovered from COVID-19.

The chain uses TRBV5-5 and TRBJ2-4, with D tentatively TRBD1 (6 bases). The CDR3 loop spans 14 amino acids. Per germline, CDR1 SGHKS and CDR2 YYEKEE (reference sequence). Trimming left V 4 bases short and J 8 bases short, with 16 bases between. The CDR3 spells CASSPLGGWDIQYF. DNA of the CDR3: TGTGCCAGCAGCCCCCTAGGGGGTTGGGACATTCAGTACTTC. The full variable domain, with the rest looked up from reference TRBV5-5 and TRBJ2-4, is DAGVTQSPTHLIKTRGQQVTLRCSPISGHKSVSWYQQVLGQGPQFIFQYYEKEERGRGNFPDRFSARQFPNYSSELNVNALLLGDSALYLCASSPLGGWDIQYFGAGTRLSVL.

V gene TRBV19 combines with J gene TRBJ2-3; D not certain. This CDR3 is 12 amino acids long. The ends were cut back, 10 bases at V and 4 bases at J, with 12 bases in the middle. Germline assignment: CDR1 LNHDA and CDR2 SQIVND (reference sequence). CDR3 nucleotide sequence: TGTGCCACCGAGGAAGATTCAGATACGCAGTATTTT. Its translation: CATEEDSDTQYF.

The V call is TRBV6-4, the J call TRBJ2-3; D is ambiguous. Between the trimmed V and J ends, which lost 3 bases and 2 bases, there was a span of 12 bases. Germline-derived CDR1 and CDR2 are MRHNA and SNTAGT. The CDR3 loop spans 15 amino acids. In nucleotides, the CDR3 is TGTGCCAGCAGTGAAACTGTTGCCCCCACAGATACGCAGTATTTT. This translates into CASSETVAPTDTQYF.

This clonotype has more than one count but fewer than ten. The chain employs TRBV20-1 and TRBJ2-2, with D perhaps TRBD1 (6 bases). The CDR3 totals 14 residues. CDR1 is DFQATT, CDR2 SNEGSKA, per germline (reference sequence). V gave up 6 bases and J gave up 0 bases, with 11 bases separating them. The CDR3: CSAKRDTNTGELFF. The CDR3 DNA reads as TGCAGTGCAAAAAGGGACACGAACACCGGGGAGCTGTTTTTT.

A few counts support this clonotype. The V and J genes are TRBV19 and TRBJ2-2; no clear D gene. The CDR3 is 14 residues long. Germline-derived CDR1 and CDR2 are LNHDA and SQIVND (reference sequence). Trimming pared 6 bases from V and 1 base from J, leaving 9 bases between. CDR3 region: CASRFQENTGELFF. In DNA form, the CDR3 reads TGTGCCAGTAGATTCCAGGAGAACACCGGGGAGCTGTTTTTT.

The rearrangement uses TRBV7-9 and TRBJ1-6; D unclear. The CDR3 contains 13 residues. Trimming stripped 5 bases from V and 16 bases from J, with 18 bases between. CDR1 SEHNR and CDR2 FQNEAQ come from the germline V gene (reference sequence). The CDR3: CASSERLDGELHF. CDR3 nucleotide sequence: TGTGCCAGCAGCGAGCGGTTGGATGGCGAACTCCACTTT. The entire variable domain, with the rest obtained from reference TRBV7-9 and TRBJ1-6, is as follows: DTGVSQNPRHKITKRGQNVTFRCDPISEHNRLYWYRQTLGQGPEFLTYFQNEAQLEKSRLLSDRFSAERPKGSFSTLEIQRTEQGDSAMYLCASSERLDGELHFGNGTRLTVT.

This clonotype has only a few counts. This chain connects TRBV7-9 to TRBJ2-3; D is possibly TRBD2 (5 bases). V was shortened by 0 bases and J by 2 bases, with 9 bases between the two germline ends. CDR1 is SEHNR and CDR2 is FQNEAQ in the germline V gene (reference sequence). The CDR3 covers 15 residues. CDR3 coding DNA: TGTGCCAGCAGCTTAGCGGGAGCCCTCACAGATACGCAGTATTTT. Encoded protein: CASSLAGALTDTQYF. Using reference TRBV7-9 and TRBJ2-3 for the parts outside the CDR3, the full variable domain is DTGVSQNPRHKITKRGQNVTFRCDPISEHNRLYWYRQTLGQGPEFLTYFQNEAQLEKSRLLSDRFSAERPKGSFSTLEIQRTEQGDSAMYLCASSLAGALTDTQYFGPGTRLTVL.

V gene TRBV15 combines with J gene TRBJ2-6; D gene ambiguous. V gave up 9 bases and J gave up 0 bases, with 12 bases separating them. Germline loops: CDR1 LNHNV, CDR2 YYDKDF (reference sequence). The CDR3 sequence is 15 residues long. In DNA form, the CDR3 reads TGTGCCACTTCGGACCGGTCCTCTGGGGCCAACGTCCTGACTTTC. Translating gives CATSDRSSGANVLTF.